These 9 T cell receptor beta chains were sequenced from one sample in a study of radiation and T cells in renal cell carcinoma. The table came from immunoSEQ multiplex PCR; TCRdb's copy has only in-frame clones and leaves some out. The sample has about 150,000 clones, about 87% seen once; the top ten hold around 4%. Stated time point: baseline pretreatment blood. Regarding treatment: 15 Gy SBRT to primary tumor, nephrectomy 4 weeks later. The source was blood, collected from a patient whose treatment included radiotherapy and nephrectomy. Every receptor here comes from a woman aged 70 to 79 with renal cell carcinoma.

The chain combines TRBV9 with TRBJ1-3, with 8 bases matching TRBD1. The CDR3 is 13 amino acids. J was trimmed by 8 bases and V by 4 bases; bases with no gene match: 5. Germline assignment: CDR1 SGDLS and CDR2 YYNGEE. In nucleotides, the CDR3 is TGTGCCAGCAGCATCGACAGGGGTGACACCATATATTTT. This gives the protein CASSIDRGDTIYF.

The V gene is TRBV27, the J gene TRBJ1-2; 9 bases match TRBD1. Losses at the gene ends were 4 bases for V and 6 bases for J; bases not matched to a gene: 9. CDR3 size: 15 residues. Per germline, CDR1 MNHEY and CDR2 SMNVEV (reference sequence). CDR3 loop: CASSWVATGGNGYTF. The CDR3 DNA reads as TGTGCCAGCAGTTGGGTCGCCACAGGGGGCAATGGCTACACCTTC.

Remarks on this clone: Other DNA sequences in this sample translate to the same CDR3. The chain couples TRBV5-1 to TRBJ2-7; D unresolved. V dropped 10 bases and J dropped 0 bases, with 11 bases sitting between them. Germline V gene sequence: CDR1 SGHRS, CDR2 YFSETQ. The CDR3 spans 12 residues. CDR3 bases: TGCGCCTCCTCGACTGGCTCCTACGAGCAGTACTTC. It yields the protein CASSTGSYEQYF.

In DNA form, the CDR3 reads TGCGCCAGCAGCTTGGTGGTAGCGGGGGGCGGCAATGAGCAGTTCTTC. Its protein is CASSLVVAGGGNEQFF. The V call is TRBV5-1, the J call TRBJ2-1; 10 nucleotides agree with TRBD2. Trimming cost V 0 bases and J 6 bases; bases outside gene matches: 6. The CDR3 extends over 16 amino acids. The germline V gene encodes CDR1 SGHRS and CDR2 YFSETQ.

This clone was recorded a few times. The chain joins TRBV10-3 to TRBJ1-5; tentatively, D is TRBD1 (5 bases). Trimming cost V 7 bases and J 10 bases, with 17 bases left between them. CDR1 is ENHRY, CDR2 SYGVKD, per germline. This CDR3 is built from 13 residues. CDR3 sequence (DNA): TGTGCCATCACCCCGGGGGAGGCGGGTCCCCAGCATTTT. It yields the protein CAITPGEAGPQHF.

This chain connects TRBV10-3 to TRBJ1-1, with D unresolved. The CDR3 is made up of 15 amino acids. Trimming shortened V by 6 bases and J by 3 bases, and 17 bases separated the two germline ends. The germline V gene encodes CDR1 ENHRY and CDR2 SYGVKD. The CDR3 loop reads CAIRTPLGRDTEAFF. The CDR3 region has the DNA TGTGCCATCAGGACCCCTCTTGGACGGGACACTGAAGCTTTCTTT.

CDR3 bases: TGTGCCAGCAGAGGGTTGGGAGGGACCCAGTACTTC. Translating gives CASRGLGGTQYF. The chain couples TRBV2 to TRBJ2-5; possibly TRBD2 for D (6 bases). V lost 6 bases, J lost 7 bases, and 12 bases lay in between. The CDR3 has 12 residues. Germline V gene lookup returns CDR1 SNHLY and CDR2 FYNNEI.

The CDR3 sequence is CASSETGDPGGYTF. CDR3 bases: TGTGCCAGCAGTGAAACGGGAGACCCGGGGGGCTACACCTTC. The rearrangement joins TRBV6-1 to TRBJ1-2; D is unresolved. V was cut by 2 bases and J by 8 bases, with 15 bases left in between. The CDR3 is 14 amino acids. The germline V gene encodes CDR1 MNHNS and CDR2 SASEGT.

V usage is TRBV4-3 and J usage is TRBJ2-7; 9 nucleotides match TRBD1. The CDR3 has 16 amino acids. Germline V gene sequence: CDR1 LGHNA, CDR2 YSLEER. V lost 2 bases to trimming and J lost 3 bases; unmatched junction nucleotides: 8. CDR3 residues: CASSQWTGEVGYEQYF. The CDR3, as DNA: TGCGCCAGCAGCCAATGGACAGGGGAGGTGGGCTACGAGCAGTACTTC.